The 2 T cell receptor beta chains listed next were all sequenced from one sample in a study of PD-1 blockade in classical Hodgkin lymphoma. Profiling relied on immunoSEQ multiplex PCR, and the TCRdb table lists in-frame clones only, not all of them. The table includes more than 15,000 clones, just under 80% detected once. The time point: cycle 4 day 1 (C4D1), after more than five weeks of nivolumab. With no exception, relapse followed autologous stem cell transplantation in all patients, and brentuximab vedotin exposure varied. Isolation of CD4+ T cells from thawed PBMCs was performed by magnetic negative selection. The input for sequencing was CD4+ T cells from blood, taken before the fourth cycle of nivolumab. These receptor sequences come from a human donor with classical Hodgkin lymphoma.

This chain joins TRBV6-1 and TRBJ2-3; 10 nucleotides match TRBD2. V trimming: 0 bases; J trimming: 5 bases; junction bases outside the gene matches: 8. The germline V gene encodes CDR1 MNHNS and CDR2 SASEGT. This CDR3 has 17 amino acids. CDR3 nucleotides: TGTGCCAGCAGTGAAGCGGGGCTAGCGGGAGCGAGAGATACGCAGTATTTT. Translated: CASSEAGLAGARDTQYF.

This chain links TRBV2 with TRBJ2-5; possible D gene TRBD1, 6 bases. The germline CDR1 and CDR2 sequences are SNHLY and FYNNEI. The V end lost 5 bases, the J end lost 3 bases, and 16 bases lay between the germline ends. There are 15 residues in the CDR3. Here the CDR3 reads CASSRRQDPKETQYF. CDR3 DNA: TGTGCCAGCAGTAGAAGACAGGACCCCAAAGAGACCCAGTACTTC.